The T cell receptor beta chain under discussion was sequenced for a study of brain T cells in children with intractable seizures. Study-level points and caveats: Clones missing pre-surgery may reflect undersampling of that blood sample. Only CDR3 sequence similarity suggested viral specificity, without known HCMV serostatus.

Repertoires were generated with immunoSEQ multiplex PCR, while TCRdb's copy carries only in-frame clones and drops some. Altogether approximately 330,000 clones are present, 93% being singletons, with the ten largest covering roughly 5.7%. Described time point: blood from clinic visit 5 months post-surgery; TSC patient then seizure free. Surgery cases with the highest brain T cell transcript signatures were chosen for sequencing. Before surgery, patients took at least one anti-epileptic drug. Germline lookup yields CDR1 SEHNR and CDR2 FQNEAQ (reference sequence). The CDR3 runs 16 residues. Trimming took 4 bases from V and 6 from J, leaving 19 bases between them. As regards this clone: Its cognate antigen is unknown.

This specimen consisted of peripheral blood, obtained more than 4 months after surgery. The TCR comes from a boy under three years old with tuberous sclerosis and intractable seizures. V is TRBV7-9 and J is TRBJ1-3; D may be TRBD1 (5 bases). CDR3 sequence: CASSSWDGWDENTIYF. Written as DNA, the CDR3 is TGTGCCAGCAGCTCCTGGGACGGATGGGATGAAAACACCATATATTTT.